Listed here are 26 T cell receptor beta chains from one sample, sequenced in a study of identifying expanded T cells in peripheral blood. Repertoires were generated with immunoSEQ multiplex PCR, while TCRdb's copy carries only in-frame clones and drops some. The data contain 75,000 to 100,000 clones, around nine tenths of them seen just once; the ten biggest clones take up about 3%. Material for sequencing was blood. The receptors originated from a person aged 18 to 70 in good health.

This chain uses TRBV7-2 with TRBJ2-1, with 8 positions matching TRBD2. With V trimmed by 5 bases and J by 3 bases, 6 bases remained unmatched. CDR3 length equals 15 residues. Germline-derived CDR1 and CDR2 are SGHTA and FQGNSA. Here the CDR3 DNA reads TGTGCCAGCAGCGCGAGCGGGAGTGTCTACAATGAGCAGTTCTTC. This gives the protein CASSASGSVYNEQFF.

The chain combines TRBV4-3 with TRBJ2-3; D is unclear. This CDR3 is built from 13 residues. The V end lost 2 bases, the J end lost 2 bases, and 5 bases lay between the germline ends. Germline CDR1 is LGHNA and CDR2 is YSLEER. The CDR3 sequence is CASSQQPTDTQYF. DNA for the CDR3: TGCGCCAGCAGCCAACAGCCCACAGATACGCAGTATTTT.

The CDR3 region is CASSSRVGANYGYTF. CDR3 nucleotide sequence: TGTGCCAGCAGCTCTCGCGTAGGGGCGAACTATGGCTACACCTTC. The chain links TRBV7-2 to TRBJ1-2, with a weak D call TRBD1 (5 bases). Trimming took 4 bases from V and 2 from J, leaving 14 bases between them. The germline V gene encodes CDR1 SGHTA and CDR2 FQGNSA. This CDR3 spans 15 amino acids.

This chain uses TRBV7-8 with TRBJ1-3; D is undetermined. CDR3 length equals 14 residues. Trimming left V 8 bases short and J 0 bases short, with 11 bases between. Germline V gene sequence: CDR1 SGHVS, CDR2 FQNEAQ. The CDR3 DNA reads as TGTGCCAGCGGCTCCGGTCGCTCTGGAAACACCATATATTTT. Translating gives CASGSGRSGNTIYF.

The chain employs TRBV5-3 and TRBJ1-4; D might be TRBD1 (5 bases). TRBV5-3 is assigned to the ORF class and has an uncertain function. V was shortened by 10 bases and J by 8 bases, with 21 bases between the two germline ends. CDR3 length: 14 amino acids. This CDR3 is CASRGRDQREKLFF. CDR3 DNA: TGTGCCTCTCGTGGTCGGGACCAACGAGAAAAACTGTTTTTT.

J is TRBJ2-7 and V is TRBV30; maybe TRBD2 (6 bases). Per the germline V gene, CDR1 is GTSNPN and CDR2 is SVGIG (reference sequence). The CDR3 runs 15 residues. V lost 3 bases, J lost 5 bases, and 20 bases lay in between. The CDR3 protein is CAWSRRDSRVHEQYF. The CDR3 DNA is TGTGCCTGGAGCCGAAGGGACTCCCGCGTCCACGAGCAGTACTTC.

This chain links TRBV7-3 with TRBJ2-7; TRBD1 is a possible D gene (6 bases). Trimming took off 2 bases at V and 7 bases at J, with 12 bases between the two ends. This CDR3 is 13 amino acids long. Germline CDR1 is SGHTA and CDR2 is FQGTGA. CDR3 in DNA: TGTGCCAGCAGCTTAGAACAGGGTCGGGAGCAGTACTTC. The encoded protein is CASSLEQGREQYF.

The V call is TRBV7-2, the J call TRBJ2-2; 8 bases align to TRBD2. The CDR3 loop spans 14 amino acids. Germline lookup yields CDR1 SGHTA and CDR2 FQGNSA. The V gene end was trimmed by 4 bases and the J gene end by 6 bases; junction bases not matched to a gene: 4. The CDR3 is CASSSTSAPGELFF. CDR3 nucleotide sequence: TGTGCCAGCAGCTCGACTAGCGCCCCCGGGGAGCTGTTTTTT.

This chain uses TRBV21-1 with TRBJ1-5. TRBV21-1 is a pseudogene locus. This CDR3 region has 15 residues. The CDR3 DNA sequence: TGTGCCAGCAGCAAGCTACGGGGTACGTATCAGCCCCAGCATTTT. Amino acids: CASSKLRGTYQPQHF.

The chain combines TRBV25-1 with TRBJ2-7; TRBD2 matches at 11 bases. The CDR3 totals 15 residues. CDR1 is MGHDK, CDR2 SYGVNS, per germline. The V gene end was trimmed by 4 bases and the J gene end by 5 bases; junction bases not matched to a gene: 7. CDR3 sequence: CASSGILAGANEQYF. For the CDR3, the DNA is TGTGCCAGCAGTGGTATACTAGCGGGAGCCAACGAGCAGTACTTC.

The chain couples TRBV27 to TRBJ1-1; perhaps TRBD1 as D (5 bases). The germline CDR1 and CDR2 sequences are MNHEY and SMNVEV (reference sequence). The CDR3 length is 14 residues. V was cut by 2 bases and J by 3 bases, with 10 bases left in between. The CDR3 coding sequence is TGTGCCAGCAGTTTAAGGACGGGGGACACTGAAGCTTTCTTT. Amino acids: CASSLRTGDTEAFF.

This rearrangement joins TRBV5-4 to TRBJ2-5, with unresolved D. Trimming stripped 2 bases from V and 1 base from J, with 9 bases between. This CDR3 comprises 14 residues. The V gene's germline CDR1 is SGHNT and CDR2 YYREEE (reference sequence). CDR3 coding DNA: TGTGCCAGCAGCTTTGTTGCAGCCCAAGAGACCCAGTACTTC. This encodes CASSFVAAQETQYF.

This chain uses TRBV9 with TRBJ2-1, with 8 bases matching TRBD2. The CDR3 loop spans 15 amino acids. Germline V gene sequence: CDR1 SGDLS, CDR2 YYNGEE. Germline trimming cut 3 bases from V and 4 bases from J; bases unmatched to any gene: 6. The CDR3 DNA follows: TGTGCCAGCAGCGATAGCGGGGTCCATTACAATGAGCAGTTCTTC. Encoded protein: CASSDSGVHYNEQFF.

V gene TRBV11-2 combines with J gene TRBJ2-7, with 8 bases matching TRBD2. CDR3 length: 14 residues. The J segment lost 4 bases and the V segment lost 2 bases, leaving 4 bases of the junction unmatched. From germline, CDR1 is SGHAT and CDR2 FQNNGV. The CDR3 here is CASSLNSGVYEQYF. In DNA, the CDR3 is TGTGCCAGCAGCTTAAATAGCGGGGTGTACGAGCAGTACTTC.

The CDR3 is CASSRDTGETQYF. For the CDR3, the DNA is TGCGCCAGCAGCCGGGACACGGGAGAGACCCAGTACTTC. This chain connects TRBV5-1 to TRBJ2-5; the D gene is possibly TRBD1 (6 bases). Between the trimmed V and J ends, which lost 4 bases and 4 bases, there was a span of 11 bases. Germline V CDR1 and CDR2: SGHRS, YFSETQ. The CDR3 totals 13 residues.

The gene calls are TRBV7-2 and TRBJ2-6, with D uncertain. There are 15 residues in the CDR3. Germline V lookup: CDR1 SGHTA, CDR2 FQGNSA. Trimming shortened V by 5 bases and J by 1 base, and 9 bases separated the two germline ends. The DNA of the CDR3 is TGTGCCAGCAGCCCGGTGGGTTCTGGGGCCAACGTCCTGACTTTC. It yields the protein CASSPVGSGANVLTF.

J is TRBJ2-5 and V is TRBV7-9; D perhaps matches TRBD1 (6 bases). V dropped 0 bases and J dropped 7 bases, with 18 bases sitting between them. Per germline, CDR1 SEHNR and CDR2 FQNEAQ (reference sequence). The CDR3 consists of 16 residues. CDR3 protein: CASSLAVQGKVATQYF. In DNA form, the CDR3 reads TGTGCCAGCAGCTTAGCGGTGCAGGGGAAGGTTGCGACCCAGTACTTC. The variable domain in full, completed from reference TRBV7-9 and TRBJ2-5, reads DTGVSQNPRHKITKRGQNVTFRCDPISEHNRLYWYRQTLGQGPEFLTYFQNEAQLEKSRLLSDRFSAERPKGSFSTLEIQRTEQGDSAMYLCASSLAVQGKVATQYFGPGTRLLVL.

The chain recombines TRBV6-6 with TRBJ2-7; D may be TRBD2 (6 bases). Germline values: CDR1 MNHNY, CDR2 SVGAGI (reference sequence). The ends were cut back, 2 bases at V and 6 bases at J, with 14 bases in the middle. The CDR3 has 14 amino acids. The CDR3 here is CASSYVAGTSEQYF. The CDR3 region has the DNA TGTGCCAGCAGTTACGTTGCGGGGACGTCCGAGCAGTACTTC.

This chain joins TRBV7-2 and TRBJ2-3, with D possibly TRBD2 on 5 matching bases. CDR1 and CDR2 from the germline V gene are SGHTA and FQGNSA. Trimming removed 8 bases at V and 1 base at J, with 22 bases between. CDR3 length equals 17 residues. CDR3 amino acids: CASCKGGPTYRTDTQYF. The DNA for the CDR3 is TGTGCCAGCTGCAAAGGCGGGCCAACTTACCGCACAGATACGCAGTATTTT.

CDR3 bases: TGTGCCAGCAGATCCCTGGAGACCGATAATTCACCCCTCCACTTT. Its translation: CASRSLETDNSPLHF. The genes are TRBV6-5 and TRBJ1-6; the D is unclear. V was shortened by 6 bases and J by 5 bases, with 14 bases between the two germline ends. This CDR3 has 15 residues. Germline CDR1 MNHEY, CDR2 SVGAGI.

The rearrangement joins TRBV5-1 to TRBJ1-1; D gene ambiguous. Germline CDR1 is SGHRS and CDR2 is YFSETQ. V lost 2 bases, J lost 3 bases, and 8 bases lay in between. CDR3 length: 13 amino acids. CDR3 sequence (DNA): TGCGCCAGCAGCTTATTCACGCACACTGAAGCTTTCTTT. Translation gives CASSLFTHTEAFF.

The CDR3 sequence: CASSVGGVVNTEAFF. The CDR3 DNA is TGTGCCAGCAGCGTAGGAGGGGTGGTGAACACTGAAGCTTTCTTT. This rearrangement joins TRBV9 to TRBJ1-1; D perhaps matches TRBD1 (5 bases). The V gene's germline CDR1 is SGDLS and CDR2 YYNGEE. Trimming shortened V by 0 bases and J by 0 bases, and 9 bases separated the two germline ends. The CDR3 has 15 amino acids.

The genes are TRBV6-5 and TRBJ2-4; 9 nucleotides line up with TRBD1. This CDR3 region has 15 residues. With 3 bases clipped from V and 6 bases from J, the junction kept 6 bases outside the gene matches. The germline CDR1 and CDR2 sequences are MNHEY and SVGAGI. CDR3 DNA sequence: TGTGCCAGCAGTTATGGGGGACAGGGAGGAAACATTCAGTACTTC. Translated, it gives CASSYGGQGGNIQYF.

The chain uses TRBV19 and TRBJ1-1; 8 positions match TRBD1. The germline CDR1 and CDR2 sequences are LNHDA and SQIVND (reference sequence). V dropped 4 bases and J dropped 3; count of bases not matched to a gene: 4. The CDR3 consists of 14 residues. The CDR3 coding sequence is TGTGCCAGTAGTAGAGTGGACAGGGACACTGAAGCTTTCTTT. This sequence encodes CASSRVDRDTEAFF.

This chain connects TRBV30 to TRBJ2-7, with D possibly being TRBD1 (5 bases). Per germline, CDR1 GTSNPN and CDR2 SVGIG (reference sequence). The V gene lost 1 base and the J gene lost 0 bases, with 10 bases spanning the gap. The CDR3 runs 14 residues. CDR3 residues: CAWSEPDISYEQYF. The CDR3 DNA is TGTGCCTGGAGTGAACCGGACATCTCCTACGAGCAGTACTTC. Combining the CDR3 with reference TRBV30 and TRBJ2-7 gives the whole variable domain SQTIHQWPATLVQPVGSPLSLECTVEGTSNPNLYWYRQAAGRGLQLLFYSVGIGQISSEVPQNLSASRPQDRQFILSSKKLLLSDSGFYLCAWSEPDISYEQYFGPGTRLTVT.

By share, this clone ranks as medium-sized. The chain carries TRBV13 and TRBJ1-1; weak D call: TRBD1 (5 bases). This CDR3 comprises 18 residues. Germline loops: CDR1 PRHDT, CDR2 FYEKMQ (reference sequence). With 5 bases removed from V and 2 bases from J, the gap between germline ends came to 24 bases. CDR3 loop: CASSEPPGLGDGNTEAFF. The CDR3 DNA follows: TGTGCCAGCAGCGAGCCTCCGGGCCTCGGGGACGGAAACACTGAAGCTTTCTTT.